This T cell receptor beta chain was sequenced during a study of T cells in Graves' hyperthyroidism and ophthalmopathy. Study summary: Peripheral blood specimens were obtained at initial diagnosis, prior to any treatment.

Amplified TCR beta CDR3 regions came from RNA transcripts. Primed by the HTBI set, a first-round RT-PCR was run on the TCR CDR3. A single record per CDR3 protein comes from TCRdb applying MiXCR to the multiplex PCR reads. The sample yields 210,000 or so distinct CDR3 sequences, 17% seen once. Findings and caveats of the study: Most thyroid clonotypes expanded above 0.001 were also detected in blood. Median prediction lead before ophthalmopathy onset was 5 to 7 months with the model.

V gave up 5 bases and J gave up 5 bases; unmatched junction bases: 6. There are 15 residues in the CDR3. Germline CDR1 reads SGHTA; CDR2 reads FQGTGA. With regard to this clonotype: As yet, its antigen is unknown.

This sequence was found in a man in his fifties with Graves' hyperthyroidism. The V call is TRBV7-3, the J call TRBJ2-5, with TRBD2 matching 12 bases. The source material was blood. The CDR3 bases are TGTGCCAGCAGCGAAGGACTAGCGGGAACGGAGACCCAGTACTTC. Amino acids: CASSEGLAGTETQYF.